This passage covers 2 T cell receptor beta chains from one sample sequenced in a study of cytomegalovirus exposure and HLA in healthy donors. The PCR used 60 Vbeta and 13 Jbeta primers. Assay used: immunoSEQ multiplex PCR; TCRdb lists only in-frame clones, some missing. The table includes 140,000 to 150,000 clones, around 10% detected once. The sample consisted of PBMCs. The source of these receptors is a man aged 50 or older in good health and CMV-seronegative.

For the CDR3, the DNA is TGTGCCAGCTCACCACGCACAGGGGGAAGCGACGAGCAGTACTTC. Residues: CASSPRTGGSDEQYF. The chain combines TRBV18 with TRBJ2-7; 8 bases map to TRBD1. Trimming cost V 1 base and J 5 bases; bases outside gene matches: 7. Germline V gene lookup returns CDR1 KGHSH and CDR2 LQKENI. CDR3 size: 15 residues.

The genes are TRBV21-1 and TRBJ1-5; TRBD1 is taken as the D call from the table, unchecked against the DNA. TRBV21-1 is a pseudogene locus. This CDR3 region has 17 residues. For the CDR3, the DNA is TGTGCCAGCAGCAAAGTGGTAACAGGGGAGAGCAATCAGCCCCAGCATTTT. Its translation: CASSKVVTGESNQPQHF.